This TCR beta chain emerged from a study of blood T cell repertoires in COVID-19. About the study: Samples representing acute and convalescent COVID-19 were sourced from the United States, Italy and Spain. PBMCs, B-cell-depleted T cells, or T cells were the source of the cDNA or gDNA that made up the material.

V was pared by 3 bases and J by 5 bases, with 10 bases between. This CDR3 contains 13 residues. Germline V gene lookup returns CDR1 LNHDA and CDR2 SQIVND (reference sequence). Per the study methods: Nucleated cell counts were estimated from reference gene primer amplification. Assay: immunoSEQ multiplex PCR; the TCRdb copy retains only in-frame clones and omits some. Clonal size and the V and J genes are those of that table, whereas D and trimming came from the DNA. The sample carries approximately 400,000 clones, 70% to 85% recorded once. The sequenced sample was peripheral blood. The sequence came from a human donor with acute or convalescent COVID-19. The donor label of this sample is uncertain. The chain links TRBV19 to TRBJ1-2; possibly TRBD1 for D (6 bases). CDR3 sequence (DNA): TGTGCCAGTAGTATGGGACATGATTATGGCTACACCTTC. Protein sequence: CASSMGHDYGYTF.